This T cell receptor (beta chain) was obtained from a study of siplizumab effects on memory and regulatory T cells. General study points: The drug siplizumab significantly decreased the alloreactive sequences that could be traced to unstimulated CD4+ memory cells.

This CDR3 region has 11 residues. With 11 bases removed from V and 0 bases from J, the gap between germline ends came to 8 bases. The germline V gene has CDR1 MNHEY and CDR2 SVGAGI. TCRdb keeps only in-frame clones here, not all; method: immunoSEQ multiplex PCR. The sample shows 75,000 to 95,000 clones, approximately 90% of them seen only once. Turning to this clone: Its antigen remains unidentified.

This TCR derives from a human donor in good health. This chain uses TRBV6-5 with TRBJ2-7; either TRBD1 or TRBD2 may fit D (5 bases each). The specimen sequenced was CD4+ T cells sorted from blood. This CDR3 reads CAAGASYEQYF. The CDR3 DNA sequence: TGTGCCGCCGGGGCCTCCTACGAGCAGTACTTC.